Below, 26 T cell receptor beta chains from the same sample are listed, as sequenced in a study of cytomegalovirus exposure and HLA in healthy donors. Researchers ran the PCR with 60 Vbeta and 13 Jbeta primers. The method was immunoSEQ multiplex PCR; TCRdb's version includes in-frame clones alone and lacks a portion of them. The table lists about 140,000 clones, about 76% of them singletons. Material: PBMCs. These receptors all stem from a male donor in good health and CMV-seronegative.

This clone was counted once. The chain uses TRBV7-3 and TRBJ2-2, with a tentative D call TRBD2 (5 bases). The CDR3 has 16 amino acids. The germline gives CDR1 SGHTA, CDR2 FQGTGA. V was shortened by 2 bases and J by 2 bases, with 12 bases between the two germline ends. CDR3 sequence reads: CASSLRGIDNTGELFF. The DNA for the CDR3 is TGTGCCAGCAGCTTACGGGGTATTGATAACACCGGGGAGCTGTTTTTT.

The chain joins TRBV2 to TRBJ1-4, with a possible D match to TRBD1 (5 bases). The germline V gene encodes CDR1 SNHLY and CDR2 FYNNEI. CDR3 length equals 17 residues. The V and J ends lost 0 bases and 5 bases respectively, with 16 bases between them. The DNA of the CDR3 is TGTGCCAGCAGTGAAGCGCTTTGGGGACTCCCAAATGAAAAACTGTTTTTT. Amino acids: CASSEALWGLPNEKLFF.

The rearrangement links TRBV6-6 to TRBJ1-5, with TRBD1 identical over 7 bases. J lost 5 bases, V lost 6 bases, and 7 bases had no gene match. The CDR3 spans 14 residues. The germline gives CDR1 MNHNY, CDR2 SVGAGI (reference sequence). Here the CDR3 reads CASSGTVYDQPQHF. CDR3 in DNA: TGTGCCAGCAGCGGGACAGTCTACGATCAGCCCCAGCATTTT.

V gene TRBV5-4 combines with J gene TRBJ2-7; weak D call: TRBD1 (6 bases). This CDR3 is built from 13 residues. CDR1 is SGHNT and CDR2 is YYREEE in the germline V gene (reference sequence). Between the trimmed V and J ends, which lost 5 bases and 1 base, there was a span of 10 bases. The CDR3 DNA reads as TGTGCCAGCAGACCAACAGGGTCCTACGAGCAGTACTTC. Translating gives CASRPTGSYEQYF. Full variable domain (rest looked up from reference TRBV5-4 and TRBJ2-7): ETGVTQSPTHLIKTRGQQVTLRCSSQSGHNTVSWYQQALGQGPQFIFQYYREEENGRGNFPPRFSGLQFPNYSSELNVNALELDDSALYLCASRPTGSYEQYFGPGTRLTVT.

The V and J genes are TRBV16 and TRBJ1-5; a possible D gene is TRBD1 (5 bases). The CDR3 length is 16 residues. Trimming removed 2 bases at V and 5 bases at J, with 16 bases between. CDR1 and CDR2 from the germline V gene are KGHSY and FQNENV. As DNA, the CDR3 is TGTGCCAGCAGCCAAAGTGTAGCAGGGCTCTATCAGCCCCAGCATTTT. Amino acids: CASSQSVAGLYQPQHF. Filled out from reference TRBV16 and TRBJ1-5, the complete variable domain reads GEEVAQTPKHLVRGEGQKAKLYCAPIKGHSYVFWYQQVLKNEFKFLISFQNENVFDETGMPKERFSAKCLPNSPCSLEIQATKLEDSAVYFCASSQSVAGLYQPQHFGDGTRLSIL.

J is TRBJ2-6 and V is TRBV10-2; 7 bases align to TRBD1. Germline CDR1 WSHSY, CDR2 SAAADI. J was trimmed by 2 bases and V by 9 bases; bases with no gene match: 7. The CDR3 length is 15 residues. In nucleotides, the CDR3 is TGCGCCAGTGATCCTGGGACAGCTGGGGCCAACGTCCTGACTTTC. It specifies CASDPGTAGANVLTF.

V gene TRBV6-6 combines with J gene TRBJ2-3, with 7 nucleotides matching TRBD2. In germline, CDR1 is MNHNY, CDR2 SVGAGI (reference sequence). The CDR3 sequence is 15 residues long. V was pared by 5 bases and J by 2 bases, with 7 bases of the junction left unmatched. In DNA, the CDR3 is TGTGCCAGCAGTCCGGGACTACCACCCACAGATACGCAGTATTTT. This gives the protein CASSPGLPPTDTQYF.

This clone was seen only a few times. The DNA for the CDR3 is TGCGCCAGCAGCAGGCAGGGGGATTCTAACTATGGCTACACCTTC. Its protein is CASSRQGDSNYGYTF. This sequence joins TRBV5-1 and TRBJ1-2, with 7 bases fitting TRBD1. V shed 4 bases, J shed 0 bases, and the junction held 6 bases outside the gene matches. The CDR3 totals 15 residues. The germline gives CDR1 SGHRS, CDR2 YFSETQ.

This chain links TRBV2 with TRBJ1-1; D is ambiguous. Deletions cut 7 bases from V and 1 base from J, with 10 bases between. The CDR3 runs 13 residues. Germline V gene lookup returns CDR1 SNHLY and CDR2 FYNNEI. This CDR3 is CASTFSTNTEAFF. The DNA for the CDR3 is TGTGCCAGCACCTTCAGTACGAACACTGAAGCTTTCTTT. Combining the CDR3 with reference TRBV2 and TRBJ1-1 gives the whole variable domain EPEVTQTPSHQVTQMGQEVILRCVPISNHLYFYWYRQILGQKVEFLVSFYNNEISEKSEIFDDQFSVERPDGSNFTLKIRSTKLEDSAMYFCASTFSTNTEAFFGQGTRLTVV.

J is TRBJ2-3 and V is TRBV5-6; 12 nucleotides match TRBD2. Germline CDR1 is SGHDT and CDR2 is YYEEEE. This CDR3 contains 16 residues. V lost 0 bases and J lost 5; bases outside the gene matches: 4. Here the CDR3 reads CASSLGLAGVIDTQYF. The DNA of the CDR3 is TGTGCCAGCAGCTTGGGACTAGCGGGGGTCATAGATACGCAGTATTTT.

This chain links TRBV6-5 with TRBJ2-1; 8 nucleotides align to TRBD1. V lost 5 bases to trimming and J lost 9 bases; unmatched junction nucleotides: 3. This CDR3 is built from 12 residues. The germline V gene encodes CDR1 MNHEY and CDR2 SVGAGI. The CDR3 sequence: CASSATGGEQFF. Here the CDR3 DNA reads TGTGCCAGCAGTGCCACAGGGGGTGAGCAGTTCTTC.

This clone was found once. The gene calls are TRBV7-6 and TRBJ2-2; tentatively, D is TRBD2 (5 bases). V lost 0 bases and J lost 3, with 5 bases in between. The length of the CDR3 is 14 residues. Germline CDR1 is SGHVS and CDR2 is FNYEAQ. The CDR3 coding sequence is TGTGCCAGCAGCTTAGCGAGGGACACCGGGGAGCTGTTTTTT. Translation gives CASSLARDTGELFF.

This chain uses TRBV30 with TRBJ2-7, with 9 bases lining up with TRBD1. The CDR3 loop spans 13 amino acids. V shed 7 bases, J shed 3 bases, and the junction held 7 bases outside the gene matches. Per germline, CDR1 GTSNPN and CDR2 SVGIG (reference sequence). The CDR3 reads CAYYTGGVYEQYF. The CDR3 DNA reads TGTGCCTATTACACAGGGGGCGTCTACGAGCAGTACTTC.

V usage is TRBV6-5 and J usage is TRBJ2-3; a possible D gene is TRBD2 (6 bases). Trimming stripped 4 bases from V and 7 bases from J, with 12 bases between. Germline assignment: CDR1 MNHEY and CDR2 SVGAGI. The CDR3 runs to 13 residues. CDR3 residues: CASSSGGGHTQYF. The CDR3 DNA is TGTGCCAGCAGTTCCGGGGGAGGCCATACGCAGTATTTT.

This clone was seen a few times. V is TRBV5-6 and J is TRBJ2-5; D is unresolved. Germline V gene lookup returns CDR1 SGHDT and CDR2 YYEEEE. This CDR3 has 11 residues. V shed 3 bases and J shed 5 bases, with 5 bases lying between them. DNA for the CDR3: TGTGCCAGCAGCTCCAGTGAGACCCAGTACTTC. Translated, it gives CASSSSETQYF.

The chain carries TRBV5-1 and TRBJ2-2, with 7 nucleotides matching TRBD1. The CDR3 has 15 amino acids. V gave up 5 bases and J gave up 5 bases; unmatched junction bases: 9. The V gene's germline CDR1 is SGHRS and CDR2 YFSETQ. The CDR3 DNA sequence: TGCGCCAGCAGTTTAACCGGACAGGAGACCGGGGAGCTGTTTTTT. This gives the protein CASSLTGQETGELFF.

Comments on this clone: The junction differs from germline at one of its ends, possibly a read error. The rearrangement joins TRBV7-9 to TRBJ2-1, with D possibly being TRBD2 (5 bases). The CDR3 extends over 16 amino acids. The germline V gene encodes CDR1 SEHNR and CDR2 FQNEAQ (reference sequence). The CDR3 here is CSSSFAYRGSYNEQFF. Here the CDR3 DNA reads TGTTCCAGCAGCTTTGCCTACCGGGGCTCCTACAATGAGCAGTTCTTC.

CDR3 residues: CASSTGLDTHTDTQYF. DNA for the CDR3: TGTGCCAGCAGCACCGGACTAGACACACACACAGATACGCAGTATTTT. The chain recombines TRBV7-3 with TRBJ2-3, with TRBD2 identical over 7 bases. With V trimmed by 5 bases and J by 2 bases, 10 bases remained unmatched. Germline CDR1 SGHTA, CDR2 FQGTGA. The CDR3 runs to 16 residues.

This clone was seen only a few times. The chain uses TRBV9 and TRBJ2-2; 8 nucleotides align to TRBD1. The CDR3 is 12 residues long. CDR1 is SGDLS, CDR2 YYNGEE, per germline. The ends lost 6 bases at V and 9 bases at J; junction bases unmatched: 4. The CDR3 protein is CASNRGARELFF. As DNA, the CDR3 is TGTGCCAGCAACAGGGGGGCCAGGGAGCTGTTTTTT.

This clone was picked up one time. The V call is TRBV6-5, the J call TRBJ1-5; 9 nucleotides agree with TRBD1. The CDR3 loop spans 15 amino acids. J was trimmed by 4 bases and V by 5 bases; bases with no gene match: 6. Looked up from germline, CDR1 is MNHEY and CDR2 is SVGAGI. The CDR3 here is CASSTAGQGNQPQHF. CDR3 nucleotide sequence: TGTGCCAGCAGTACCGCGGGACAGGGAAATCAGCCCCAGCATTTT.

CDR3 region: CAISEPGNQPQHF. CDR3 DNA: TGTGCCATCAGTGAGCCGGGAAATCAGCCCCAGCATTTT. This chain joins TRBV10-3 and TRBJ1-5; no firm D call. V shed 2 bases and J shed 4 bases, with 6 bases lying between them. CDR1 and CDR2 from the germline V gene are ENHRY and SYGVKD. This CDR3 spans 13 amino acids.

Details on this clone: Other DNA sequences in this sample translate to the same CDR3. The chain combines TRBV4-2 with TRBJ2-7; no firm D call. The CDR3 contains 13 residues. Germline V CDR1 and CDR2: LGHNA, YNFKEQ. V lost 0 bases and J lost 1, with 4 bases in between. CDR3 nucleotides: TGTGCCAGCAGCCAAGAAGCTTCCTACGAGCAGTACTTC. It encodes CASSQEASYEQYF.

The CDR3 DNA reads as TGTGCCAGCAGCCGAGTTTACACCGGGGAGCTGTTTTTT. Residues: CASSRVYTGELFF. The chain combines TRBV14 with TRBJ2-2; D remains unclear. From germline, CDR1 is SGHDN and CDR2 FVKESK. CDR3 length: 13 residues. Trimming removed 4 bases at V and 3 bases at J, with 6 bases between.

The chain recombines TRBV18 with TRBJ2-1; 11 bases map to TRBD2. Germline V gives CDR1 KGHSH, CDR2 LQKENI. The CDR3 is made up of 19 amino acids. V trimming: 6 bases; J trimming: 6 bases; junction bases outside the gene matches: 19. The CDR3 spells CASSRDTPGLAEVGNEQFF. The DNA of the CDR3 is TGTGCCAGCTCCCGCGACACACCGGGACTAGCGGAGGTCGGCAATGAGCAGTTCTTC.

On this clone itself: One end of the junction fails to match germline, which may point to a read error. The rearrangement uses TRBV7-7 and TRBJ2-3; 11 bases map to TRBD2. The CDR3 totals 16 residues. CDR1 is SSHAT and CDR2 is FNYEAQ in the germline V gene (reference sequence). CDR3 protein: CASSLTSGGSTDTQYF. The CDR3 DNA is TGTGCTAGCAGCTTAACTAGCGGGGGAAGCACAGATACGCAGTATTTT.

The J gene is TRBJ2-1, the V gene TRBV30; TRBD2 matches 7 bases. The trim removed 0 bases at V and 9 bases at J, leaving 11 bases unmatched. Germline-derived CDR1 and CDR2 are GTSNPN and SVGIG (reference sequence). This CDR3 is 15 amino acids long. The CDR3 coding sequence is TGTGCCTGGAGTGTACGGGGCGGGAGTAAAAGTGAGCAGTTCTTC. Encoded protein: CAWSVRGGSKSEQFF. Full variable domain (remainder filled in from reference TRBV30 and TRBJ2-1): SQTIHQWPATLVQPVGSPLSLECTVEGTSNPNLYWYRQAAGRGLQLLFYSVGIGQISSEVPQNLSASRPQDRQFILSSKKLLLSDSGFYLCAWSVRGGSKSEQFFGPGTRLTVL.